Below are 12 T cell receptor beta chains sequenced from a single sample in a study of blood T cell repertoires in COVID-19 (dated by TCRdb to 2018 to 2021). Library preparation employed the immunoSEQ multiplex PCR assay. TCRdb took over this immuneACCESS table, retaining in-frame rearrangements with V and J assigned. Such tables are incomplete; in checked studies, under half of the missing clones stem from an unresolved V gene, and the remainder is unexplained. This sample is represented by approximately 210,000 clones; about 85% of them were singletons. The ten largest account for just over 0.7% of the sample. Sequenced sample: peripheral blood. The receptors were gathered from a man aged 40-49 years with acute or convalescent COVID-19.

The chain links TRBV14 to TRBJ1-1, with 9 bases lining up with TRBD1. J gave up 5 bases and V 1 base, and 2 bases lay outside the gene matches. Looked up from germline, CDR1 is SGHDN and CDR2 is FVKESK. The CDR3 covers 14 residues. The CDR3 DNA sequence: TGTGCCAGCAGCCAAGCGACAGGGGGGACTGAAGCTTTCTTT. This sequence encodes CASSQATGGTEAFF.

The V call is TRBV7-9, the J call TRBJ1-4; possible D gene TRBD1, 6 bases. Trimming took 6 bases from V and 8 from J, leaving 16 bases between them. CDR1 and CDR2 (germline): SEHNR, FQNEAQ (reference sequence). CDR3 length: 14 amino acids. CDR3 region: CASRSGTISEKLFF. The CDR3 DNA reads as TGTGCCAGCAGGTCAGGGACAATAAGCGAAAAACTGTTTTTT.

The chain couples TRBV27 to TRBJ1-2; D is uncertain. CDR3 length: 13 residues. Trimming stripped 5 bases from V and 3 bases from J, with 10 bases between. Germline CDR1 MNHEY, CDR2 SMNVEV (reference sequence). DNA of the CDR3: TGTGCCAGCAGTCCCGAGGGTCACTATGGCTACACCTTC. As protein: CASSPEGHYGYTF.

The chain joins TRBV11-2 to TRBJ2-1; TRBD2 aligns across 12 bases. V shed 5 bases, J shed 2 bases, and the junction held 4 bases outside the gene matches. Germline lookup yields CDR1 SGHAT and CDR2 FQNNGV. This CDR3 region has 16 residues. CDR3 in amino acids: CASSKGLAGTYNEQFF. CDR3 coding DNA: TGTGCCAGCAGCAAAGGACTAGCGGGAACCTACAATGAGCAGTTCTTC.

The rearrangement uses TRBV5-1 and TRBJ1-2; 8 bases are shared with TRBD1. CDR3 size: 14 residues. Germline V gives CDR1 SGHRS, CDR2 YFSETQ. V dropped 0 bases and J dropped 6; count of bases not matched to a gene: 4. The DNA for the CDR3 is TGCGCCAGCAGCTTGGGGACAGGGATGGATGGCTACACCTTC. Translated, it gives CASSLGTGMDGYTF.

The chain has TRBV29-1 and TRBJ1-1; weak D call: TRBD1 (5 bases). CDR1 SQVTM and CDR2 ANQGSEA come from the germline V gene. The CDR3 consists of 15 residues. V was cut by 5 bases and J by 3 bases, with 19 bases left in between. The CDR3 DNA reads TGCAGCGTTAGGGGCATGACGGGCCTCGACACTGAAGCTTTCTTT. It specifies CSVRGMTGLDTEAFF.

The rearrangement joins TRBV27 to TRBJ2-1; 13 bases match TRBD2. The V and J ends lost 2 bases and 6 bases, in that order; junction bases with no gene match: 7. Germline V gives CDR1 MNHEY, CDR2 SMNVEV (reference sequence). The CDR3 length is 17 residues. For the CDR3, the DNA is TGTGCCAGCAGTTTACTCGGGACTAGCGGGGCCGCCAATGAGCAGTTCTTC. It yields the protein CASSLLGTSGAANEQFF.

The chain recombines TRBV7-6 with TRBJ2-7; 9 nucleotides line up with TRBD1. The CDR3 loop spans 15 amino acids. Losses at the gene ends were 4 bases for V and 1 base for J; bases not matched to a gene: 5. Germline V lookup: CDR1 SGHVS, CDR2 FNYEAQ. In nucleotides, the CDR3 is TGTGCCAGCAGCTCCTCGGGACAGGGATCCTACGAGCAGTACTTC. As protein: CASSSSGQGSYEQYF.

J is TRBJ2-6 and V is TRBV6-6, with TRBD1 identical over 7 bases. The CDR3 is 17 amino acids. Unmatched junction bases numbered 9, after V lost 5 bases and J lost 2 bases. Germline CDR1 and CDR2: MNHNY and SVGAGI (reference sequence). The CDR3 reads CASSPLDRAPGANVLTF. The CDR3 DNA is TGTGCCAGCAGTCCGCTCGACAGGGCCCCTGGGGCCAACGTCCTGACTTTC.

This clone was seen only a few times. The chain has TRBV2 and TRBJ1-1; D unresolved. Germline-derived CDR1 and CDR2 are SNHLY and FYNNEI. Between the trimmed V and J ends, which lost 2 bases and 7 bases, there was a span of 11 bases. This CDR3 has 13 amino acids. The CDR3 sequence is CASSETVEGEAFF. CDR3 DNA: TGTGCCAGCAGTGAAACGGTGGAGGGTGAAGCTTTCTTT. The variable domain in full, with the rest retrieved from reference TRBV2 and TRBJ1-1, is EPEVTQTPSHQVTQMGQEVILRCVPISNHLYFYWYRQILGQKVEFLVSFYNNEISEKSEIFDDQFSVERPDGSNFTLKIRSTKLEDSAMYFCASSETVEGEAFFGQGTRLTVV.

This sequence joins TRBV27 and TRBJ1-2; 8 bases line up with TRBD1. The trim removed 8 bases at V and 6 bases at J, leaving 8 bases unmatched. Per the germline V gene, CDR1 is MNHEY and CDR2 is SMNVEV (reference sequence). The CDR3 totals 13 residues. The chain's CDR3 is CASRDRGTHGYTF. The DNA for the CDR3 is TGTGCCAGCCGCGACAGGGGAACCCATGGCTACACCTTC.

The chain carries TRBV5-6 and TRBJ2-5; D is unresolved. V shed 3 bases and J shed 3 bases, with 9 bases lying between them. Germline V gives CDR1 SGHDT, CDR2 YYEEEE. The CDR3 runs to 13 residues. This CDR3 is CASSSTWEETQYF. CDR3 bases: TGTGCCAGCAGCTCGACTTGGGAAGAGACCCAGTACTTC.